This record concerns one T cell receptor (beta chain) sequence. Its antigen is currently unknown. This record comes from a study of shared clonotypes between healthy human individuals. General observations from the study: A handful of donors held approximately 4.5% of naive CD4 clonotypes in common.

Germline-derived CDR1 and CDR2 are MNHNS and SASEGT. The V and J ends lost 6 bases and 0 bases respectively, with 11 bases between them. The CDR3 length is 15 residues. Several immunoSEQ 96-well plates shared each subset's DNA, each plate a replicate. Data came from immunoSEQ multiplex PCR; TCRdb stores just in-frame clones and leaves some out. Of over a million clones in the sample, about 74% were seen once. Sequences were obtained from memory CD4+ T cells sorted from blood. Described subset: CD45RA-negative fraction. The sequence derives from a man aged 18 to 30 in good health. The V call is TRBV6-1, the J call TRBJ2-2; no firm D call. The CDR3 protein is CASSDGRANTGELFF. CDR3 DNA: TGTGCCAGCAGCGATGGACGGGCGAACACCGGGGAGCTGTTTTTT.